This T cell receptor beta chain originates from a study of cytomegalovirus exposure and HLA in healthy donors. About the research overall: Out of about 180 million T cells, an earlier analysis found some 110 million unique TCR beta sequences in total.

The CDR3 is made up of 14 amino acids. V lost 8 bases and J lost 3; bases outside the gene matches: 6. Germline assignment: CDR1 MNHEY and CDR2 SVGAGI. This clone has a handful of counts. The target antigen is unknown. The PCR ran on 60 Vbeta and 13 Jbeta primers. Repertoires were generated with immunoSEQ multiplex PCR, while TCRdb's copy carries only in-frame clones and drops some. The top ten hold 1.8% of the sample, which has 140,000 or so clones, around 10% seen once. Whole-study findings and limits: The majority of CMV-associated TCR beta chains were reported as apparently HLA-restricted in a later analysis. Analyses of presence and absence presupposed an approximately uniform sequencing depth across donors. As a later analysis showed, several of the most significant clusters appeared to be linked to common viral pathogens.

Sequenced input: PBMCs. J is TRBJ2-7 and V is TRBV6-5; 11 bases line up with TRBD1. This clonotype was obtained from a male donor in good health and CMV-seronegative. The CDR3 nucleotides are TGTGCCAGCGCCGTCGGGACAGGGGGCTACGAGCAGTACTTC. It yields the protein CASAVGTGGYEQYF.